This is a list of T cell receptor beta chains from one sample in a study of post-analysis software for immune sequencing data. One entry per CDR3 protein, called by TCRdb with MiXCR from the PCR reads. The table includes under 900,000 distinct CDR3 sequences, about 57% detected once. Sequenced input: blood. These receptors were collected from a girl aged 10 to 17 with multiple sclerosis. Both conserved end residues are part of each CDR3. Each record gives: V gene, J gene, clone size, D gene, CDR3 protein, CDR3 DNA. D genes are given only for firm matches. Clone size is given for some rows only: seen once, a few or many times, or a class if the clone is expanded.

V: TRBV20-1
J: TRBJ2-1
size: once
D: TRBD1
CDR3: CSAPDRGTNEQFF
DNA: TGCAGTGCCCCGGACAGGGGTACCAATGAGCAGTTCTTC

V: TRBV20-1
J: TRBJ2-7
size: -
D: -
CDR3: CSARDYVGLDTYEQYF
DNA: TGCAGTGCTAGAGATTATGTGGGACTTGATACCTACGAGCAGTACTTC

V: TRBV10-3
J: TRBJ2-7
size: -
D: -
CDR3: CAICGAYSYEQYF
DNA: TGTGCCATCTGCGGGGCTTACTCCTACGAGCAGTACTTC

V: TRBV4-1
J: TRBJ1-5
size: -
D: TRBD1
CDR3: CASSQTGQMGQPQHF
DNA: TGCGCCAGCAGCCAGACGGGACAGATGGGACAGCCCCAGCATTTT

V: TRBV9
J: TRBJ2-3
size: -
D: -
CDR3: CASSALGPPDTQYF
DNA: TGTGCCAGCAGCGCCTTGGGGCCACCAGATACGCAGTATTTT

V: TRBV29-1
J: TRBJ2-5
size: -
D: -
CDR3: CSISDGRRSESQETQYF
DNA: TGCAGCATATCCGACGGAAGGAGGTCAGAGAGTCAAGAGACCCAGTACTTC

V: TRBV29-1
J: TRBJ2-1
size: few
D: -
CDR3: CSVDSGGHNEQFF
DNA: TGCAGCGTTGACTCGGGCGGTCATAATGAGCAGTTCTTC

V: TRBV7-2
J: TRBJ2-7
size: -
D: -
CDR3: CASSPARGTNHEQYF
DNA: TGTGCCAGCAGCCCAGCCCGCGGGACCAACCACGAGCAGTACTTC

V: TRBV12-5
J: TRBJ2-7
size: -
D: TRBD2
CDR3: CASGYDGTSGPWDEQYF
DNA: TGTGCTAGTGGTTACGATGGGACTAGCGGACCTTGGGACGAGCAGTACTTC

V: TRBV6-6
J: TRBJ2-5
size: -
D: TRBD2
CDR3: CASSYGLAGSRETQYF
DNA: TGTGCCAGCAGTTACGGACTAGCGGGATCGCGAGAGACCCAGTACTTC

V: TRBV5-1
J: TRBJ2-5
size: -
D: -
CDR3: CASSLAPTHSWETQYF
DNA: TGCGCCAGCAGCTTGGCCCCGACACATTCTTGGGAGACCCAGTACTTC

V: TRBV20-1
J: TRBJ2-7
size: few
D: TRBD2
CDR3: CSARDSRAGGSYEQYF
DNA: TGCAGTGCTAGAGATAGTCGTGCGGGGGGCTCCTACGAGCAGTACTTC

V: TRBV13
J: TRBJ2-1
size: -
D: TRBD2
CDR3: CASSLRAGVYNEQFF
DNA: TGTGCCAGCAGCTTAAGAGCGGGGGTTTACAATGAGCAGTTCTTC

V: TRBV29-1
J: TRBJ1-2
size: -
D: -
CDR3: CSVESALSGYTF
DNA: TGCAGCGTTGAGTCAGCTCTATCTGGCTACACCTTC

V: TRBV12-3/TRBV12-4
J: TRBJ2-6
size: -
D: -
CDR3: CASSPFSGANVRTF
DNA: TGTGCCAGCAGCCCATTCTCTGGGGCCAACGTCCGGACTTTC

V: TRBV20-1
J: TRBJ2-1
size: -
D: -
CDR3: CSARAPGNPSNEQFF
DNA: TGCAGTGCTAGAGCGCCGGGAAACCCCTCGAATGAGCAGTTCTTC

V: TRBV4-1
J: TRBJ1-2
size: few
D: -
CDR3: CASSQDEANNYGYTF
DNA: TGCGCCAGCAGCCAAGACGAGGCGAATAACTATGGCTACACCTTC

V: TRBV11-2
J: TRBJ2-5
size: -
D: -
CDR3: CASSRYRSETQYF
DNA: TGTGCCAGCAGTAGGTACAGGTCAGAGACCCAGTACTTC

V: TRBV20-1
J: TRBJ2-4
size: -
D: -
CDR3: CSARRDAKNIQYF
DNA: TGCAGTGCTAGACGAGATGCCAAAAACATTCAGTACTTC

V: TRBV7-8
J: TRBJ2-5
size: -
D: -
CDR3: CASSLGVGATQYF
DNA: TGTGCCAGCAGCTTAGGGGTGGGGGCGACCCAGTACTTC

V: TRBV20-1
J: TRBJ2-7
size: -
D: TRBD1
CDR3: CSALDRHEQYF
DNA: TGCAGTGCTCTGGACAGGCACGAGCAGTACTTC